The 25 T cell receptor beta chains below come from one sample, sequenced in a study of blood T cell repertoires in COVID-19. The method was immunoSEQ multiplex PCR; TCRdb's version includes in-frame clones alone and lacks a portion of them. The data contain 350,000 to 450,000 clones, 80% to 90% of them singletons. The sequenced sample was PBMCs or T cells enriched from blood (not recorded which). The receptors come from a man in his forties in a cohort exposed to, infected with or recovered from COVID-19 (not recorded which).

V gene TRBV29-1 combines with J gene TRBJ2-3, with 7 bases lining up with TRBD2. CDR3 length: 13 amino acids. After removal of 6 bases from V and 6 bases from J, the junction contained 9 bases not matched to a gene. Germline CDR1 and CDR2: SQVTM and ANQGSEA. In nucleotides, the CDR3 is TGCAGCGTAGCCCCCGGGACTACCGATACGCAGTATTTT. Protein product: CSVAPGTTDTQYF.

V usage is TRBV15 and J usage is TRBJ2-7, with D possibly matching TRBD1 (6 bases). Trimming cost V 3 bases and J 1 base, with 10 bases left between them. The CDR3 is 14 amino acids. The germline gives CDR1 LNHNV, CDR2 YYDKDF (reference sequence). The CDR3 sequence: CATSSQGPSYEQYF. The CDR3 nucleotides are TGTGCCACCAGCAGCCAGGGGCCTTCCTACGAGCAGTACTTC.

This clone has a single count. The chain joins TRBV29-1 to TRBJ2-1, with a weak D call TRBD1 (5 bases). The germline CDR1 and CDR2 sequences are SQVTM and ANQGSEA. Trimming stripped 1 base from V and 8 bases from J, with 12 bases between. The CDR3 extends over 13 amino acids. The CDR3 nucleotides are TGCAGCGTTGAAGGACAGACCACGTATGAGCAGTTCTTC. Translation gives CSVEGQTTYEQFF.

The chain uses TRBV7-9 and TRBJ2-1, with no clear D. There are 14 residues in the CDR3. Germline V gene sequence: CDR1 SEHNR, CDR2 FQNEAQ (reference sequence). V was clipped by 4 bases and J by 3 bases, with 10 bases between them. The CDR3, as DNA: TGTGCCAGCAGCTCCCCCCCCAGCTACAATGAGCAGTTCTTC. This encodes CASSSPPSYNEQFF.

This clone has a single count. This chain uses TRBV5-1 with TRBJ2-1, with 7 positions matching TRBD1. CDR3 size: 15 residues. After removal of 1 base from V and 3 bases from J, the junction contained 4 bases not matched to a gene. The V gene's germline CDR1 is SGHRS and CDR2 YFSETQ. The chain's CDR3 is CASSLQGEIYNEQFF. For the CDR3, the DNA is TGCGCCAGCAGCTTGCAGGGGGAGATCTACAATGAGCAGTTCTTC.

The J gene is TRBJ1-2, the V gene TRBV4-1; 9 bases align to TRBD1. CDR1 and CDR2 (germline): MGHRA, YSYEKL. The CDR3 extends over 17 amino acids. The V gene end was trimmed by 0 bases and the J gene end by 8 bases; junction bases not matched to a gene: 13. DNA for the CDR3: TGCGCCAGCAGCCAAGATCTTGGGACAGGGTTCCGTGGGGGCTACACCTTC. This encodes CASSQDLGTGFRGGYTF.

V and J are TRBV19 and TRBJ2-2; 9 bases line up with TRBD2. The V and J ends lost 6 bases and 7 bases, in that order; junction bases with no gene match: 6. This CDR3 comprises 14 residues. Germline CDR1 LNHDA, CDR2 SQIVND (reference sequence). Written as DNA, the CDR3 is TGTGCCAGTAGGCGGGAGGGCTCTTTCGGGGAGCTGTTTTTT. Its translation: CASRREGSFGELFF.

In regard to this clone: Distinct nucleotide sequences in the sample also encode this CDR3. The gene calls are TRBV7-9 and TRBJ1-1; D call uncertain. Trimming pared 3 bases from V and 1 base from J, leaving 9 bases between. Looked up from germline, CDR1 is SEHNR and CDR2 is FQNEAQ (reference sequence). This CDR3 spans 14 amino acids. CDR3: CASSLSGGNTEAFF. As DNA, the CDR3 is TGTGCCAGCAGCTTGAGTGGAGGGAACACTGAAGCTTTCTTT. Full variable domain (rest looked up from reference TRBV7-9 and TRBJ1-1): DTGVSQNPRHKITKRGQNVTFRCDPISEHNRLYWYRQTLGQGPEFLTYFQNEAQLEKSRLLSDRFSAERPKGSFSTLEIQRTEQGDSAMYLCASSLSGGNTEAFFGQGTRLTVV.

J is TRBJ2-3 and V is TRBV10-3; D might be TRBD1 (6 bases). CDR1 is ENHRY, CDR2 SYGVKD, per germline. This CDR3 spans 14 amino acids. V lost 7 bases and J 1 base, leaving 12 bases between the germline ends. The CDR3 DNA reads as TGTGCCATCAAGCCCTCAGGGGGCACAGATACGCAGTATTTT. It codes for CAIKPSGGTDTQYF.

This chain joins TRBV3-1 (or the pseudogene TRBV3-2) and TRBJ2-1; 10 bases are shared with TRBD2. V shed 2 bases, J shed 7 bases, and the junction held 11 bases outside the gene matches. This CDR3 contains 17 residues. The germline V gene has CDR1 LGHDT and CDR2 YNNKEL (reference sequence). CDR3 amino acids: CASSQRTPGLAPNEQFF. In nucleotides, the CDR3 is TGTGCCAGCAGCCAAAGGACGCCGGGACTAGCGCCGAATGAGCAGTTCTTC.

This clone occurred once. The V and J genes are TRBV7-8 and TRBJ2-2, with TRBD2 as a possible D gene (6 bases). Trimming pared 0 bases from V and 2 bases from J, leaving 10 bases between. Germline V gene data show CDR1 as SGHVS and CDR2 as FQNEAQ. CDR3 length equals 16 residues. The CDR3 DNA is TGTGCCAGCAGCTTAGCTGGGAGGTACAACACCGGGGAGCTGTTTTTT. It specifies CASSLAGRYNTGELFF.

The chain couples TRBV3-1 (or the pseudogene TRBV3-2) to TRBJ2-7; possible D gene TRBD2, 5 bases. Germline V gene lookup returns CDR1 LGHDT and CDR2 YNNKEL (reference sequence). V was shortened by 4 bases and J by 3 bases, with 10 bases between the two germline ends. The CDR3 is made up of 13 amino acids. Written as DNA, the CDR3 is TGTGCCAGCAGCCCCGGGGAGCTCTACGAGCAGTACTTC. Protein product: CASSPGELYEQYF.

This rearrangement joins TRBV10-1 to TRBJ1-1, with a tentative D call TRBD1 (5 bases). Germline V gene lookup returns CDR1 WNHNN and CDR2 SYGVQD (reference sequence). Deletions cut 0 bases from V and 5 bases from J, with 10 bases between. The CDR3 is 14 amino acids. CDR3 in amino acids: CASSESGSGTEAFF. In nucleotides, the CDR3 is TGCGCCAGCAGTGAGTCGGGGTCAGGGACTGAAGCTTTCTTT.

Here the CDR3 DNA reads TGTGCCAGCAGCCAAGAATCCCGGCGGGGCCAAGAGACCCAGTACTTC. Residues: CASSQESRRGQETQYF. J is TRBJ2-5 and V is TRBV3-1 (or the pseudogene TRBV3-2), with a weak D call TRBD2 (6 bases). V dropped 0 bases and J dropped 1 base, with 12 bases sitting between them. The CDR3 has 16 amino acids. Germline V lookup: CDR1 LGHDT, CDR2 YNNKEL (reference sequence).

The chain couples TRBV21-1 to TRBJ2-1; TRBD2, the D gene given by the table, was not confirmed from the DNA. TRBV21-1 is annotated as a pseudogene. The CDR3 consists of 16 residues. In nucleotides, the CDR3 is TGTGCCAGCAAACCTAGCGGGAGCGTATCGTTTAATGAGCAGTTCTTC. It translates to CASKPSGSVSFNEQFF.

Comments on this clone: Other DNA sequences within the sample encode an identical CDR3. J is TRBJ1-1 and V is TRBV7-9, with no clear D. CDR1 and CDR2 (germline): SEHNR, FQNEAQ (reference sequence). The CDR3 is 13 residues long. V lost 1 base and J lost 1, with 4 bases in between. The CDR3 loop is CASSLEQNTEAFF. The CDR3 DNA sequence: TGTGCCAGCAGCTTAGAACAGAACACTGAAGCTTTCTTT.

The J gene is TRBJ2-2, the V gene TRBV5-1, with 8 positions matching TRBD1. The CDR3 consists of 16 residues. Germline V CDR1 and CDR2: SGHRS, YFSETQ. Trimming cost V 3 bases and J 2 bases; bases outside gene matches: 6. The CDR3 DNA sequence: TGCGCCAGCAGCTCGGACAGGGCCCTCAACACCGGGGAGCTGTTTTTT. Protein product: CASSSDRALNTGELFF.

This sequence joins TRBV5-1 and TRBJ2-7; 9 bases map to TRBD2. The trim removed 4 bases at V and 1 base at J, leaving 6 bases unmatched. Germline values: CDR1 SGHRS, CDR2 YFSETQ. CDR3 length: 15 residues. The CDR3 region is CASSVSGGLSYEQYF. The CDR3 DNA reads TGCGCCAGCAGCGTTAGCGGGGGCCTATCCTACGAGCAGTACTTC.

The rearrangement joins TRBV20-1 to TRBJ2-7; possibly TRBD2 for D (7 bases). The V gene lost 3 bases and the J gene lost 12 bases, with 15 bases spanning the gap. The V gene's germline CDR1 is DFQATT and CDR2 SNEGSKA (reference sequence). This CDR3 comprises 11 residues. CDR3 in DNA: TGCAGTGCTAGGGGAGGAGGGGGGGTGTACTTC. Translating gives CSARGGGGVYF.

V usage is TRBV5-1 and J usage is TRBJ1-2; 10 positions match TRBD1. Per germline, CDR1 SGHRS and CDR2 YFSETQ. The V segment lost 0 bases and the J segment 7 bases; nucleotides outside the gene matches: 6. This CDR3 has 15 amino acids. This chain's CDR3 is CASSLEAGQGFGYTF. In DNA, the CDR3 is TGCGCCAGCAGCTTGGAAGCGGGACAGGGGTTTGGCTACACCTTC.

V gene TRBV6-4 combines with J gene TRBJ2-1; 15 positions agree with TRBD2. The germline gives CDR1 MRHNA, CDR2 SNTAGT. V trimming: 4 bases; J trimming: 9 bases; junction bases outside the gene matches: 4. This CDR3 region has 15 residues. CDR3 bases: TGTGCCAGCAGTGCCGGGACTAGCGGGGGGTCTGAGCAGTTCTTC. Translated: CASSAGTSGGSEQFF.

The chain links TRBV6-5 to TRBJ2-7, with 9 bases identical to TRBD2. V shed 6 bases and J 6 bases; nucleotides not matched to a gene: 9. Germline loops: CDR1 MNHEY, CDR2 SVGAGI. The CDR3 spans 14 residues. The CDR3 DNA reads as TGTGCCAGCAGAGGTAGCGGGAGTGTTGGCGAGCAGTACTTC. Protein: CASRGSGSVGEQYF.

With respect to this clone: Additional DNA sequences in this sample encode the identical CDR3. This chain connects TRBV18 to TRBJ1-1; no clear D. Between the trimmed V and J ends, which lost 6 bases and 1 base, there was a span of 9 bases. The CDR3 is 13 residues long. Looked up from germline, CDR1 is KGHSH and CDR2 is LQKENI. The CDR3 region is CASSPPGNTEAFF. The CDR3 DNA reads as TGTGCCAGCTCCCCCCCCGGGAACACTGAAGCTTTCTTT.

The genes are TRBV15 and TRBJ1-2; D remains ambiguous. CDR1 LNHNV and CDR2 YYDKDF come from the germline V gene (reference sequence). The CDR3 consists of 15 residues. V lost 5 bases, J lost 8 bases, and 21 bases lay in between. CDR3 DNA: TGTGCCACCAGCCCACCCCAGGCCCGAAGAATAGGCTACACCTTC. Translating gives CATSPPQARRIGYTF.

The gene calls are TRBV6-5 and TRBJ2-6, with D unclear. The V and J ends lost 0 bases and 2 bases respectively, with 5 bases between them. This CDR3 has 15 amino acids. Germline assignment: CDR1 MNHEY and CDR2 SVGAGI. The CDR3 sequence is CASSYSRPGANVLTF. CDR3 coding DNA: TGTGCCAGCAGTTACTCGCGTCCTGGGGCCAACGTCCTGACTTTC.